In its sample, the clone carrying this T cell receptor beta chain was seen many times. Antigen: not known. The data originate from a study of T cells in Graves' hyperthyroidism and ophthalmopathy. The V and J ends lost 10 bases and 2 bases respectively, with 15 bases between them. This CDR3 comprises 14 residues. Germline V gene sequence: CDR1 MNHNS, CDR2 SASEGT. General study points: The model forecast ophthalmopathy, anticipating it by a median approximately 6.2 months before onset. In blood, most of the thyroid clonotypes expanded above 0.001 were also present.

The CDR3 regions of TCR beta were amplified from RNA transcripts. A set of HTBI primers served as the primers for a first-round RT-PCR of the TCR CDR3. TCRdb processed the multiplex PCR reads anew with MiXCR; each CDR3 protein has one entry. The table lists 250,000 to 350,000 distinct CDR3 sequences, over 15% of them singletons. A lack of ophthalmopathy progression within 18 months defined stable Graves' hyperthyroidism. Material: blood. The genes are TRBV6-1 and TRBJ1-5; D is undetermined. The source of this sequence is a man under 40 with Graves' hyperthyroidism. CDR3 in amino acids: CATSLGGGNQPQHF. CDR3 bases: TGTGCCACTTCCTTAGGTGGGGGCAATCAGCCCCAGCATTTT.